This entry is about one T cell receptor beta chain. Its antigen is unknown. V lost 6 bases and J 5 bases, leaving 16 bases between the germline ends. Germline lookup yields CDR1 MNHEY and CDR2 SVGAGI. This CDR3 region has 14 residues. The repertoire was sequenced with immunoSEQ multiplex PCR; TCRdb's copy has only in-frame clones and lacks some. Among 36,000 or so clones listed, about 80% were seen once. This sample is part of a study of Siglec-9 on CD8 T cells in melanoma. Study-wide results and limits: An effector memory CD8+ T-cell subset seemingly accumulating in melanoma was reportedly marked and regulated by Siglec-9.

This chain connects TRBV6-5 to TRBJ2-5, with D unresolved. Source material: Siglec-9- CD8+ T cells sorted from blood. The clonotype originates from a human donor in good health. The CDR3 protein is CASSLRPLRETQYF. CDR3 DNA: TGTGCCAGCAGCCTAAGGCCGCTACGGGAGACCCAGTACTTC.